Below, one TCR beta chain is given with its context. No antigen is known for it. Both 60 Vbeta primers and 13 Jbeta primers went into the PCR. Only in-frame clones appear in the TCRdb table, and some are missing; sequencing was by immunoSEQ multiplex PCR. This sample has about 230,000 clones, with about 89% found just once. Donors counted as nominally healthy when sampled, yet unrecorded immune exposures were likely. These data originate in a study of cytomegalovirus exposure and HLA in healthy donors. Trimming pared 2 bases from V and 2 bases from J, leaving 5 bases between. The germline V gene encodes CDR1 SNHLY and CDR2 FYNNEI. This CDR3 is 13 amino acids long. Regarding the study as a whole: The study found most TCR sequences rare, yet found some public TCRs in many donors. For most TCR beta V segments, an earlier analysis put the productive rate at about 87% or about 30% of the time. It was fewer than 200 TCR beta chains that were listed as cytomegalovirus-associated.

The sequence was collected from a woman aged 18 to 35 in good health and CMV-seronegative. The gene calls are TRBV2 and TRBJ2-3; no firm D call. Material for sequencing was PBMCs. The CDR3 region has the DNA TGTGCCAGCAGTGAACCCAACACAGATACGCAGTATTTT. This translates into CASSEPNTDTQYF.